The rows below give T cell receptor beta chains drawn from one sample of a study of blood T cell repertoires in COVID-19. The method was immunoSEQ multiplex PCR; TCRdb's version includes in-frame clones alone and lacks a portion of them. The repertoire consists of approximately 300,000 clones, with about 90% occurring once and the leading ten covering over 4%. The sample taken for sequencing was PBMCs or T cells enriched from blood (not recorded which). Receptors were obtained from a woman in her 30s who had recovered from COVID-19. CDR3s include the opening cysteine and the closing phenylalanine or tryptophan. Fields, in order: V gene, CDR3 length, J gene, CDR3 protein.

>TRBV11-2|15|TRBJ2-7
CASSFRGGLAYEQYF
>TRBV6-5|14|TRBJ1-6
CASSSTGGDSPLHF
>TRBV27|15|TRBJ1-5
CASSLSGQSNQPQHF
>TRBV4-1|15|TRBJ1-2
CASSQETGEFYGYTF
>TRBV15|16|TRBJ1-2
CATSRDRWADPYGYTF
>TRBV19|13|TRBJ2-6
CASSMNRDSVLTF
>TRBV7-9|14|TRBJ2-5
CASSRTAYQETQYF
>TRBV19|13|TRBJ2-2
CASSHAGSGELFF
>TRBV18|12|TRBJ2-7
CASSPQGAEQYF
>TRBV5-6|13|TRBJ1-2
CASLPWTSYGYTF
>TRBV28|13|TRBJ1-2
CASSYQGHYGYTF
>TRBV5-4|13|TRBJ2-1
CASSFRDYNEQFF
>TRBV5-1|14|TRBJ1-5
CASSATGSNQPQHF
>TRBV11-3|14|TRBJ1-1
CASSLEGGGTEAFF
>TRBV21-1|15|TRBJ1-4
CASSKVTAINEKLFF
>TRBV5-1|16|TRBJ1-1
CASSVQGSSMNTEAFF
>TRBV27|13|TRBJ1-5
CASSRDRYQPQHF
>TRBV5-4|17|TRBJ2-2
CASSLVGGQSYTGELFF
>TRBV30|15|TRBJ2-2
CAWTQAGYGTGELFF
>TRBV7-2|15|TRBJ1-2
CASSPGWSGRYGYTF
>TRBV6-2/TRBV6-3|15|TRBJ2-7
CASSFIPGQGYEQYF
>TRBV28|15|TRBJ2-5
CASSFFGTEQETQYF